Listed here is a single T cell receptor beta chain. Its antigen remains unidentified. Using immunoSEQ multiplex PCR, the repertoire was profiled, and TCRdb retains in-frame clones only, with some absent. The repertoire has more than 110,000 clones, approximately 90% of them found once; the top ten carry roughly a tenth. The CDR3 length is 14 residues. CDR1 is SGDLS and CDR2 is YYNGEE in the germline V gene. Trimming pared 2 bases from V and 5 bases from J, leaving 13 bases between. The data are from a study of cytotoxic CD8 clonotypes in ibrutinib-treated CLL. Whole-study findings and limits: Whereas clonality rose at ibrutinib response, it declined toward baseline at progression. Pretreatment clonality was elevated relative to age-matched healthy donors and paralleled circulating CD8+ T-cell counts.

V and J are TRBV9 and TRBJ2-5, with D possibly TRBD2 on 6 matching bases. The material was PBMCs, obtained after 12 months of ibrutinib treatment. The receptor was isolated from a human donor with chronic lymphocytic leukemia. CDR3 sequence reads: CASSVGTGRETQYF. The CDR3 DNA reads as TGTGCCAGCAGCGTCGGGACTGGCAGGGAGACCCAGTACTTC.